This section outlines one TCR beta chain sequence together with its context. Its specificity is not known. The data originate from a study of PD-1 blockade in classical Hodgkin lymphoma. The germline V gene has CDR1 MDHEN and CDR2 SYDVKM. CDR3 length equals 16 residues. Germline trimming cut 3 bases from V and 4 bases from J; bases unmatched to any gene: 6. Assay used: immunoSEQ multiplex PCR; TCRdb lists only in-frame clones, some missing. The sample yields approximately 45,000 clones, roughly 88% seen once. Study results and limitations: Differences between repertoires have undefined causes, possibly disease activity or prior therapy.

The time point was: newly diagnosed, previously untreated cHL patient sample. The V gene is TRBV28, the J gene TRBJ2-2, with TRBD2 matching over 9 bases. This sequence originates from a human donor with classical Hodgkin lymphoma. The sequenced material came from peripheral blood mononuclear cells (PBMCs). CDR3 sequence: CASSFLASGITGELFF. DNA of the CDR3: TGTGCCAGCAGTTTCCTGGCTAGCGGGATCACCGGGGAGCTGTTTTTT.